These 20 T cell receptor beta chains were all obtained from the same sample, sequenced in a study of T cell responses to AZD1222 COVID-19 vaccine. This table comes from immunoSEQ multiplex PCR, and its TCRdb copy is limited to in-frame clones, with some not included. The table shows about 100,000 clones, with 92% occurring only once. The sample was peripheral blood, taken on day 0 of AZD1222 vaccination. Every receptor here comes from an adult in good health.

The chain recombines TRBV5-6 with TRBJ1-5; D not resolved. From germline, CDR1 is SGHDT and CDR2 YYEEEE. There are 16 residues in the CDR3. V lost 5 bases, J lost 9 bases, and 24 bases lay in between. CDR3 amino acids: CASSPGDKDKGGPQHF. The CDR3 nucleotides are TGTGCCAGCAGTCCCGGAGACAAAGATAAAGGAGGGCCCCAGCATTTT.

J is TRBJ1-6 and V is TRBV2; possibly TRBD1 for D (6 bases). Trimming took 6 bases from V and 7 from J, leaving 16 bases between them. The CDR3 loop spans 15 amino acids. Germline loops: CDR1 SNHLY, CDR2 FYNNEI. This CDR3 reads CASRNQGSTNSPLHF. The CDR3 DNA reads as TGTGCCAGCAGGAACCAGGGGTCCACCAATTCACCCCTCCACTTT.

The count of this clone is one. This chain links TRBV10-3 with TRBJ2-1, with TRBD2 identical over 10 bases. Germline V gene data show CDR1 as ENHRY and CDR2 as SYGVKD. This CDR3 has 16 amino acids. J gave up 4 bases and V 1 base, and 4 bases lay outside the gene matches. The CDR3 bases are TGTGCCATCAGTGAGTTCGGGACTAGCGCTTACAATGAGCAGTTCTTC. This translates into CAISEFGTSAYNEQFF.

This clone appeared once. This chain uses TRBV7-8 with TRBJ2-7; 12 nucleotides align to TRBD1. With 4 bases clipped from V and 7 bases from J, the junction kept 11 bases outside the gene matches. Germline loops: CDR1 SGHVS, CDR2 FQNEAQ. This CDR3 contains 16 residues. The CDR3 bases are TGTGCCAGCAGCTCCCCACCGGGACAGGGGGCGAAAGAGCAGTACTTC. Amino acid sequence: CASSSPPGQGAKEQYF.

V is TRBV7-8 and J is TRBJ1-4, with D hard to call. Germline values: CDR1 SGHVS, CDR2 FQNEAQ. CDR3 length equals 13 residues. The V gene lost 1 base and the J gene lost 4 bases, with 4 bases spanning the gap. The CDR3: CASSLGRNEKLFF. The CDR3 nucleotides read TGTGCCAGCAGCTTAGGGCGTAATGAAAAACTGTTTTTT. Full variable domain (outside the CDR3, taken from reference TRBV7-8 and TRBJ1-4): GAGVSQSPRYKVAKRGQDVALRCDPISGHVSLFWYQQALGQGPEFLTYFQNEAQLDKSGLPSDRFFAERPEGSVSTLKIQRTQQEDSAVYLCASSLGRNEKLFFGSGTQLSVL.

V is TRBV6-5 and J is TRBJ2-3, with TRBD2 as a possible D gene (6 bases). The germline V gene encodes CDR1 MNHEY and CDR2 SVGAGI. Deletions cut 0 bases from V and 0 bases from J, with 10 bases between. This CDR3 is built from 16 residues. CDR3 region: CASSYSAGTSTDTQYF. The CDR3 region has the DNA TGTGCCAGCAGTTACTCGGCGGGAACTAGCACAGATACGCAGTATTTT.

This chain joins TRBV7-9 and TRBJ1-4; TRBD1 matches 8 bases. V was pared by 4 bases and J by 4 bases, with 2 bases of the junction left unmatched. Germline lookup yields CDR1 SEHNR and CDR2 FQNEAQ (reference sequence). The CDR3 is 14 amino acids. This chain's CDR3 is CASSSGQDNEKLFF. CDR3 sequence (DNA): TGTGCCAGCAGCTCGGGACAGGATAATGAAAAACTGTTTTTT.

V gene TRBV3-1 (or the pseudogene TRBV3-2) combines with J gene TRBJ2-3; a weak D match, TRBD2 (6 bases). Trimming cost V 0 bases and J 4 bases, with 8 bases left between them. The CDR3 sequence is 14 residues long. CDR1 and CDR2 from the germline V gene are LGHDT and YNNKEL (reference sequence). The CDR3 here is CASSQETGADTQYF. CDR3 coding DNA: TGTGCCAGCAGCCAAGAGACGGGAGCAGATACGCAGTATTTT.

The gene calls are TRBV19 and TRBJ1-2, with no clear D. The CDR3 extends over 13 amino acids. V was shortened by 3 bases and J by 4 bases, with 9 bases between the two germline ends. Germline values: CDR1 LNHDA, CDR2 SQIVND (reference sequence). The CDR3 spells CASSIEAGYGYTF. The CDR3 DNA follows: TGTGCCAGTAGTATCGAGGCGGGCTATGGCTACACCTTC.

The rearrangement uses TRBV7-3 and TRBJ2-5; no firm D call. The CDR3 sequence is 13 residues long. V was trimmed by 0 bases and J by 4 bases, leaving 6 bases between them. Germline CDR1 and CDR2: SGHTA and FQGTGA. In nucleotides, the CDR3 is TGTGCCAGCAGCTTAACCGCTGGAGAGACCCAGTACTTC. Its translation: CASSLTAGETQYF.

This chain links TRBV7-2 with TRBJ2-3, with D possibly matching TRBD2 (5 bases). V was trimmed by 4 bases and J by 0 bases, leaving 14 bases between them. CDR3 size: 16 residues. The V gene's germline CDR1 is SGHTA and CDR2 FQGNSA. CDR3 sequence reads: CASSWAGGPSTDTQYF. The CDR3 nucleotides read TGTGCCAGCAGCTGGGCCGGCGGGCCTAGCACAGATACGCAGTATTTT.

The chain links TRBV7-9 to TRBJ1-3; D is perhaps TRBD1 (5 bases). CDR3 length: 15 amino acids. The V and J ends lost 3 bases and 0 bases respectively, with 9 bases between them. Germline V gives CDR1 SEHNR, CDR2 FQNEAQ (reference sequence). In nucleotides, the CDR3 is TGTGCCAGCAGCTTTGGACATAACTCTGGAAACACCATATATTTT. This gives the protein CASSFGHNSGNTIYF.

The V and J genes are TRBV15 and TRBJ2-3; no firm D call. The ends were cut back, 7 bases at V and 5 bases at J, with 13 bases in the middle. Germline CDR1 is LNHNV and CDR2 is YYDKDF (reference sequence). This CDR3 region has 13 residues. CDR3 DNA: TGTGCCACCAAAGCTCCGGCGGTAGATACGCAGTATTTT. Translated, it gives CATKAPAVDTQYF.

The chain carries TRBV28 and TRBJ1-4; possible D gene TRBD1, 6 bases. Germline CDR1 and CDR2: MDHEN and SYDVKM. The V end lost 5 bases, the J end lost 7 bases, and 17 bases lay between the germline ends. The CDR3 runs 15 residues. CDR3 protein: CASSPNRVPSEKLFF. The DNA for the CDR3 is TGTGCCAGCAGTCCGAACAGGGTTCCGTCTGAAAAACTGTTTTTT.

The chain recombines TRBV3-1 (or the pseudogene TRBV3-2) with TRBJ2-7; D remains unclear. Trimming removed 1 base from V and 7 bases from J, with 14 bases in between. The length of the CDR3 is 14 residues. Per the germline V gene, CDR1 is LGHDT and CDR2 is YNNKEL (reference sequence). The CDR3 is CASSQVPDGTEQYF. The CDR3 coding sequence is TGTGCCAGCAGCCAAGTCCCTGACGGTACGGAGCAGTACTTC.

This chain uses TRBV15 with TRBJ1-5, with a weak D call TRBD1 (5 bases). The V end was cut by 2 bases, the J end by 5 bases, with 13 bases between. CDR1 and CDR2 from the germline V gene are LNHNV and YYDKDF (reference sequence). The CDR3 is 15 residues long. CDR3 amino acids: CATSRTQGRHQPQHF. In DNA, the CDR3 is TGTGCCACCAGCAGAACTCAGGGTAGGCATCAGCCCCAGCATTTT.

V usage is TRBV7-6 and J usage is TRBJ1-1; perhaps TRBD1 as D (6 bases). The CDR3 spans 14 residues. Germline V gene lookup returns CDR1 SGHVS and CDR2 FNYEAQ. Trimming removed 2 bases at V and 4 bases at J, with 11 bases between. DNA of the CDR3: TGTGCCAGCAGCTTAAGGGGGGAGTTCACTGAAGCTTTCTTT. Protein sequence: CASSLRGEFTEAFF.

V is TRBV30 and J is TRBJ2-1, with TRBD2 matching over 7 bases. The V and J ends lost 8 bases and 3 bases, in that order; junction bases with no gene match: 1. Germline values: CDR1 GTSNPN, CDR2 SVGIG (reference sequence). CDR3 size: 11 residues. CDR3 region: CALADYNEQFF. The CDR3 DNA reads as TGTGCCCTAGCGGACTACAATGAGCAGTTCTTC. Variable domain in full (rest from reference TRBV30 and TRBJ2-1): SQTIHQWPATLVQPVGSPLSLECTVEGTSNPNLYWYRQAAGRGLQLLFYSVGIGQISSEVPQNLSASRPQDRQFILSSKKLLLSDSGFYLCALADYNEQFFGPGTRLTVL.

The chain is built from TRBV28 and TRBJ2-1, with D possibly being TRBD1 or TRBD2 (5 bases each). The germline V gene encodes CDR1 MDHEN and CDR2 SYDVKM. The CDR3 is 18 amino acids. The V gene lost 6 bases and the J gene lost 5 bases, with 26 bases spanning the gap. This CDR3 reads CASRLFSLALRGHNEQFF. Written as DNA, the CDR3 is TGTGCCAGCAGGTTGTTTAGCCTAGCCCTTAGGGGCCACAATGAGCAGTTCTTC.

This clone was picked up a small number of times. V is TRBV23-1 and J is TRBJ2-2; TRBD2 matches 7 bases. TRBV23-1 is labeled an ORF, and its function is uncertain. J was trimmed by 6 bases and V by 0 bases; bases with no gene match: 4. The CDR3 has 15 residues. As DNA, the CDR3 is TGCGCCAGCAGTCAATCGAGGGGAGGGGCCGGGGAGCTGTTTTTT. Translated, it gives CASSQSRGGAGELFF.